These T cell receptor beta chains were read from a single sample in a study of CD8+CD57+ T cells in acquired aplastic anemia. TCRdb re-analysed the reads in MiXCR, keeping a single row per CDR3 protein. The sample contains some 200,000 distinct CDR3 sequences, roughly half of which appear only once. Specimen: sorted CD4+, CD8+, or CD8+CD57+ T cells (not recorded which) from PBMCs. Every receptor here comes from a human donor with aplastic anemia. CDR3s include the opening cysteine and the closing phenylalanine or tryptophan. A D gene is named only where the DNA matches it firmly. Only some rows state a clone size, as once, few, many or a class for expanded clones.

D gene: -; clone size: -; V gene: TRBV10-2; J gene: TRBJ2-2; CDR3 protein: CASLMTGELFF; CDR3 DNA: TGCGCCAGTCTTATGACCGGGGAGCTGTTTTTT
D gene: TRBD1; clone size: -; V gene: TRBV7-3; J gene: TRBJ2-5; CDR3 protein: CASSLTGTGGETQYF; CDR3 DNA: TGTGCCAGCAGCTTAACCGGGACAGGGGGGGAGACCCAGTACTTC
D gene: -; clone size: -; V gene: TRBV3-1; J gene: TRBJ1-1; CDR3 protein: CASSPGPGREAFF; CDR3 DNA: TGTGCCAGCAGCCCGGGCCCTGGGAGGGAAGCTTTCTTT
D gene: -; clone size: -; V gene: TRBV10-3; J gene: TRBJ2-5; CDR3 protein: CAISDGNPKGETQYF; CDR3 DNA: TGTGCCATCAGTGACGGTAACCCCAAGGGAGAGACCCAGTACTTC
D gene: -; clone size: -; V gene: TRBV20-1; J gene: TRBJ1-2; CDR3 protein: CSAGQPGYTF; CDR3 DNA: TGCAGTGCCGGACAGCCCGGCTACACCTTC
D gene: TRBD1; clone size: many; V gene: TRBV20-1; J gene: TRBJ1-3; CDR3 protein: CSARDARGTETIYF; CDR3 DNA: TGCAGTGCTAGAGACGCAAGAGGGACAGAGACCATATATTTT
D gene: TRBD1; clone size: -; V gene: TRBV7-3; J gene: TRBJ2-7; CDR3 protein: CASSLTVRQGATSYEQYF; CDR3 DNA: TGTGCCAGCAGCTTAACTGTACGACAGGGGGCTACCTCCTACGAGCAGTACTTC
D gene: -; clone size: many; V gene: TRBV7-8; J gene: TRBJ2-1; CDR3 protein: CASSLLSRGSYNEQFF; CDR3 DNA: TGTGCCAGCAGCTTGTTGAGCAGGGGCTCCTACAATGAGCAGTTCTTC
D gene: -; clone size: many; V gene: TRBV9; J gene: TRBJ1-2; CDR3 protein: CASSPEDSRRGYTF; CDR3 DNA: TGTGCCAGCAGCCCAGAGGACAGTCGGCGGGGCTACACCTTC
D gene: TRBD1; clone size: -; V gene: TRBV18; J gene: TRBJ2-1; CDR3 protein: CASSRDRDSRTNEQFF; CDR3 DNA: TGTGCCAGCTCACGCGACCGGGACAGCAGAACCAATGAGCAGTTCTTC